This T cell receptor (beta chain) originates from a study of blood T cell repertoires in COVID-19. Study summary: Sites in the United States, Italy and Spain provided acute and convalescent COVID-19 samples.

This clone was seen only once. In the original analysis: Reference gene primer amplification gave estimated nucleated cell counts. Sequencing used immunoSEQ multiplex PCR; TCRdb keeps in-frame clones, though not all of them. V and J calls and clone size follow that table, whereas D and trimming were derived from the DNA. The top ten hold around 1.9% of the sample, which has approximately 93,000 clones, around 88% seen once. The CDR3 is made up of 15 amino acids. Looked up from germline, CDR1 is KGHDR and CDR2 is SFDVKD. V was clipped by 4 bases and J by 4 bases; unmatched bases: 5. This clonotype was obtained from a man between 45 and 60 years old with COVID-19, enrolled during active disease. The chain has TRBV24-1 and TRBJ2-5; TRBD2 matches at 10 bases. What was sequenced was peripheral blood. CDR3 sequence (DNA): TGTGCCACCAGTGAGCAGCGGGGGGGCCTAGAGACCCAGTACTTC. Translation: CATSEQRGGLETQYF.